Sequencing of this T cell receptor beta chain was carried out in a study of beta chain features in type 1 diabetes. In the study overall: Patients were similar to healthy donors in age and gender (as well as in cell yields). Study-wide results and caveats: Type 1 diabetes patients had moderately but significantly shorter TCRB CDR3s in all four CD4+ subsets. Lower insertion and higher deletion counts appeared at VDJ junctions in type 1 diabetes patients. Researchers cautioned that cDNA sequencing could over-represent cells with high TCR expression.

This CDR3 has 17 amino acids. The V gene end was trimmed by 0 bases and the J gene end by 8 bases; junction bases not matched to a gene: 8. Germline V gene lookup returns CDR1 GTSNPN and CDR2 SVGIG (reference sequence). Regarding this clone: Its antigen is still unknown.

Sequenced material consisted of expressed TCRB transcripts (all of the isolated RNA was reverse transcribed). Profiling relied on immunoSEQ multiplex PCR, and the TCRdb table lists in-frame clones only, not all of them. The table lists approximately 170,000 clones, approximately 7.8% of them singletons. This rearrangement joins TRBV30 to TRBJ2-1, with TRBD2 identical over 15 bases. What was sequenced was central memory CD4+ T cells from blood. The clonotype comes from a woman in her thirties or forties with type 1 diabetes. The CDR3 is CAWSVPGTSGRTHEQFF. In DNA, the CDR3 is TGTGCCTGGAGTGTACCCGGGACTAGCGGGAGGACCCATGAGCAGTTCTTC.